This TCR beta chain was recovered during a study of cytomegalovirus exposure and HLA in healthy donors. Overall study findings and caveats: Sequences of the TCR beta chain were said to predict the HLA-A and HLA-B alleles of most subjects accurately.

While unrecorded immune exposures were likely, the donors were nominally healthy when sampled. J gave up 4 bases and V 4 bases, and 4 bases lay outside the gene matches. The CDR3 runs to 15 residues. Germline-derived CDR1 and CDR2 are SGHTS and YDEGEE. Amplification used 60 Vbeta primers and 13 Jbeta primers. Measured with immunoSEQ multiplex PCR; TCRdb has only the in-frame clones, and not every one. The table has under 200,000 clones, around 68% seen once; the top ten hold around 2.9%. This clone was recorded only once. Antigen: not known. The sequencing sample was made of PBMCs. The receptor was derived from a man aged 35 to 55 in good health and CMV-seronegative. V is TRBV5-8 and J is TRBJ2-1; 11 bases match TRBD1. As DNA, the CDR3 is TGTGCCAGCAGCCACCGGGACAGGGGGTACAATGAGCAGTTCTTC. Amino acids: CASSHRDRGYNEQFF. The whole variable domain, filled in from reference TRBV5-8 and TRBJ2-1, reads EAGVTQSPTHLIKTRGQQATLRCSPISGHTSVYWYQQALGLGLQFLLWYDEGEERNRGNFPPRFSGRQFPNYSSELNVNALELEDSALYLCASSHRDRGYNEQFFGPGTRLTVL.